The clone carrying this TCR beta chain was picked up one time. These data come from a study of blood T cell repertoires in COVID-19. Turning to the study itself: The samples span acute and convalescent COVID-19 from the United States, Italy and Spain. T cells, B-cell-depleted T cells, or PBMCs provided the cDNA or gDNA that served as material.

Original analysis: Nucleated cell counts were estimated from reference gene primer amplification. The table came from immunoSEQ multiplex PCR; TCRdb's copy has only in-frame clones and leaves some out. For V, J and clone size, that table is used; D and trimming come from the DNA. This table has over 90,000 clones, around 73% appearing once. The receptor was isolated from a man in his 60s with active or convalescent COVID-19. The specimen sequenced was peripheral blood.

CDR3: CASSATTTYNSPLHF. As DNA, the CDR3 is TGTGCCAGCAGCGCCACTACGACCTATAATTCACCCCTCCACTTT. This sequence joins TRBV2 and TRBJ1-6; no reliable D call. CDR3 length: 15 residues. The V gene lost 6 bases and the J gene lost 2 bases, with 11 bases spanning the gap. Germline CDR1 is SNHLY and CDR2 is FYNNEI.